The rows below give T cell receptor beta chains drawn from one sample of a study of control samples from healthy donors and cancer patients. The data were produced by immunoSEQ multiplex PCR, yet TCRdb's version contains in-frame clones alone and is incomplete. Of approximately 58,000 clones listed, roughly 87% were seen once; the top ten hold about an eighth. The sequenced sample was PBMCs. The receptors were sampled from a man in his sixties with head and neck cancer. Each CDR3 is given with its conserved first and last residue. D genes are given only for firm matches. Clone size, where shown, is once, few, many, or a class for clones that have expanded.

CDR3 protein: CASSLALLGQGNGGSYEQYF
CDR3 DNA: TGTGCCAGCAGCCTTGCCCTCCTCGGACAGGGGAATGGAGGGTCCTACGAGCAGTACTTC
CDR3 length: 20
V gene: TRBV4-2
D gene: TRBD1
clone size: -
J gene: TRBJ2-7

CDR3 protein: CAISGTRDEQYF
CDR3 DNA: TGTGCCATCAGTGGGACCCGCGACGAGCAGTACTTC
CDR3 length: 12
V gene: TRBV10-3
D gene: -
clone size: -
J gene: TRBJ2-7

CDR3 protein: CASSPTTTNEKLFF
CDR3 DNA: TGTGCCAGCTCACCCACTACAACTAATGAAAAACTGTTTTTT
CDR3 length: 14
V gene: TRBV18
D gene: -
clone size: -
J gene: TRBJ1-4

CDR3 protein: CASSPPPYSSYNEQFF
CDR3 DNA: TGTGCCAGTAGTCCCCCCCCATATAGCTCCTACAATGAGCAGTTCTTC
CDR3 length: 16
V gene: TRBV19
D gene: -
clone size: -
J gene: TRBJ2-1

CDR3 protein: CASKWDRDPFYEQYF
CDR3 DNA: TGTGCCAGCAAATGGGACAGGGATCCCTTCTACGAGCAGTACTTC
CDR3 length: 15
V gene: TRBV2
D gene: TRBD1
clone size: -
J gene: TRBJ2-7

CDR3 protein: CASSESPYEQYF
CDR3 DNA: TGTGCCAGCAGTGAAAGTCCCTACGAGCAGTACTTC
CDR3 length: 12
V gene: TRBV2
D gene: -
clone size: -
J gene: TRBJ2-7

CDR3 protein: CASSYSNRGPYNEQFF
CDR3 DNA: TGTGCCAGCAGTTACTCGAATAGGGGTCCCTACAATGAGCAGTTCTTC
CDR3 length: 16
V gene: TRBV6-5
D gene: -
clone size: few
J gene: TRBJ2-1

CDR3 protein: CASRPPADEQFF
CDR3 DNA: TGTGCCAGCAGACCCCCGGCTGATGAGCAGTTCTTC
CDR3 length: 12
V gene: TRBV12-3/TRBV12-4
D gene: -
clone size: -
J gene: TRBJ2-1

CDR3 protein: CAWSVRGDYGYTF
CDR3 DNA: TGTGCCTGGAGTGTACGGGGGGACTATGGCTACACCTTC
CDR3 length: 13
V gene: TRBV30
D gene: -
clone size: -
J gene: TRBJ1-2

CDR3 protein: CASSLGGGGAYEQYF
CDR3 DNA: TGTGCCAGCTCATTGGGAGGGGGGGGAGCCTACGAGCAGTACTTC
CDR3 length: 15
V gene: TRBV28
D gene: -
clone size: -
J gene: TRBJ2-7

CDR3 protein: CASSLRGGVNQPQHF
CDR3 DNA: TGTGCCAGCAGCTTACGAGGGGGTGTGAATCAGCCCCAGCATTTT
CDR3 length: 15
V gene: TRBV7-2
D gene: -
clone size: -
J gene: TRBJ1-5

CDR3 protein: CASSQGAVGSGETQYF
CDR3 DNA: TGCGCCAGCAGCCAAGGGGCGGTTGGATCGGGGGAGACCCAGTACTTC
CDR3 length: 16
V gene: TRBV4-3
D gene: -
clone size: -
J gene: TRBJ2-5

CDR3 protein: CASSLGTENIQYF
CDR3 DNA: TGTGCCAGCAGCTTGGGGACAGAAAACATTCAGTACTTC
CDR3 length: 13
V gene: TRBV5-4
D gene: -
clone size: -
J gene: TRBJ2-4

CDR3 protein: CASSQEGGGGVNSPLHF
CDR3 DNA: TGCGCCAGCAGCCAAGAGGGAGGCGGGGGCGTTAATTCACCCCTCCACTTT
CDR3 length: 17
V gene: TRBV4-1
D gene: -
clone size: few
J gene: TRBJ1-6

CDR3 protein: CASSLRGNQPQHF
CDR3 DNA: TGCGCCAGCAGCCTGAGAGGGAATCAGCCCCAGCATTTT
CDR3 length: 13
V gene: TRBV4-1
D gene: -
clone size: -
J gene: TRBJ1-5

CDR3 protein: CSAQRVAGELFF
CDR3 DNA: TGCAGCGCCCAACGGGTGGCCGGGGAGCTGTTTTTT
CDR3 length: 12
V gene: TRBV29-1
D gene: -
clone size: -
J gene: TRBJ2-2

CDR3 protein: CATSTGGGETQYF
CDR3 DNA: TGTGCCACCAGCACGGGGGGAGGAGAGACCCAGTACTTC
CDR3 length: 13
V gene: TRBV15
D gene: TRBD2
clone size: -
J gene: TRBJ2-5

CDR3 protein: CASSSPGGPARAFF
CDR3 DNA: TGTGCCAGCAGTTCCCCCGGGGGTCCAGCGCGAGCTTTCTTT
CDR3 length: 14
V gene: TRBV28
D gene: -
clone size: once
J gene: TRBJ1-1

CDR3 protein: CASSVGAQGGTNEKLFF
CDR3 DNA: TGTGCCAGCAGCGTAGGGGCACAGGGAGGCACTAATGAAAAACTGTTTTTT
CDR3 length: 17
V gene: TRBV9
D gene: -
clone size: -
J gene: TRBJ1-4

CDR3 protein: CASSPQALYNEQFF
CDR3 DNA: TGTGCCAGCAGCCCCCAGGCCCTCTACAATGAGCAGTTCTTC
CDR3 length: 14
V gene: TRBV27
D gene: -
clone size: -
J gene: TRBJ2-1

CDR3 protein: CASSGLGRGLTEAFF
CDR3 DNA: TGTGCCAGTAGTGGTCTGGGCAGGGGCCTCACTGAAGCTTTCTTT
CDR3 length: 15
V gene: TRBV19
D gene: -
clone size: -
J gene: TRBJ1-1

CDR3 protein: CASSEGPTGGEKLFF
CDR3 DNA: TGTGCCAGCAGTGAAGGGCCGACGGGGGGTGAAAAACTGTTTTTT
CDR3 length: 15
V gene: TRBV6-1
D gene: -
clone size: -
J gene: TRBJ1-4

CDR3 protein: CATRTGTSNTGELFF
CDR3 DNA: TGTGCCACCAGAACCGGGACAAGTAACACCGGGGAGCTGTTTTTT
CDR3 length: 15
V gene: TRBV24-1
D gene: -
clone size: -
J gene: TRBJ2-2

CDR3 protein: CASSPFRVNTEAFF
CDR3 DNA: TGTGCCAGCTCACCATTCAGAGTGAACACTGAAGCTTTCTTT
CDR3 length: 14
V gene: TRBV18
D gene: -
clone size: -
J gene: TRBJ1-1

CDR3 protein: CASSLVSANTGELFF
CDR3 DNA: TGTGCCAGCAGCTTAGTAAGCGCGAACACCGGGGAGCTGTTTTTT
CDR3 length: 15
V gene: TRBV7-8
D gene: -
clone size: medium-sized
J gene: TRBJ2-2

CDR3 protein: CASSGTGGYEQYF
CDR3 DNA: TGTGCCAGTAGTGGGACAGGAGGGTACGAGCAGTACTTC
CDR3 length: 13
V gene: TRBV19
D gene: TRBD1
clone size: -
J gene: TRBJ2-7

CDR3 protein: CASSIMGNQPQHF
CDR3 DNA: TGTGCCAGTAGTATAATGGGTAATCAGCCCCAGCATTTT
CDR3 length: 13
V gene: TRBV19
D gene: -
clone size: -
J gene: TRBJ1-5

CDR3 protein: CASSPVTGGDSGNTIYF
CDR3 DNA: TGTGCCAGTAGTCCAGTAACAGGGGGCGACTCTGGAAACACCATATATTTT
CDR3 length: 17
V gene: TRBV19
D gene: TRBD1
clone size: -
J gene: TRBJ1-3

CDR3 protein: CASSSWQGPSYEQYF
CDR3 DNA: TGCGCCAGCAGCAGTTGGCAGGGTCCATCCTACGAGCAGTACTTC
CDR3 length: 15
V gene: TRBV5-1
D gene: -
clone size: -
J gene: TRBJ2-7

CDR3 protein: CASSSRQGGNTEAFF
CDR3 DNA: TGTGCCAGCAGCTCGCGACAGGGGGGTAACACTGAAGCTTTCTTT
CDR3 length: 15
V gene: TRBV9
D gene: TRBD1
clone size: -
J gene: TRBJ1-1

CDR3 protein: CASTIRETGELFF
CDR3 DNA: TGTGCCAGCACTATCCGAGAAACCGGGGAGCTGTTTTTT
CDR3 length: 13
V gene: TRBV12-3/TRBV12-4
D gene: -
clone size: -
J gene: TRBJ2-2

CDR3 protein: CASSPPAVQETQYF
CDR3 DNA: TGTGCCAGCTCACCGCCAGCCGTTCAAGAGACCCAGTACTTC
CDR3 length: 14
V gene: TRBV18
D gene: -
clone size: -
J gene: TRBJ2-5

CDR3 protein: CASSVGVSYEQYF
CDR3 DNA: TGTGCCAGCAGCGTAGGGGTCTCCTACGAGCAGTACTTC
CDR3 length: 13
V gene: TRBV9
D gene: -
clone size: -
J gene: TRBJ2-7

CDR3 protein: CADTRDYNNNEQFF
CDR3 DNA: TGTGCCGACACCCGGGACTACAATAACAATGAGCAGTTCTTC
CDR3 length: 14
V gene: TRBV2
D gene: TRBD2
clone size: -
J gene: TRBJ2-1

CDR3 protein: CASSDGVQGNGYTF
CDR3 DNA: TGTGCCAGCAGCGACGGGGTGCAGGGGAATGGCTACACCTTC
CDR3 length: 14
V gene: TRBV7-2
D gene: -
clone size: -
J gene: TRBJ1-2

CDR3 protein: CASTPRRSSYNEQFF
CDR3 DNA: TGTGCCAGCACTCCGAGGAGAAGCTCCTACAATGAGCAGTTCTTC
CDR3 length: 15
V gene: TRBV7-2
D gene: -
clone size: -
J gene: TRBJ2-1

CDR3 protein: CASSEAVSGRKGEQFF
CDR3 DNA: TGTGCCAGCAGTGAAGCGGTGAGCGGGAGGAAGGGTGAGCAGTTCTTC
CDR3 length: 16
V gene: TRBV2
D gene: TRBD2
clone size: -
J gene: TRBJ2-1

CDR3 protein: CASSLGSTGAETQYF
CDR3 DNA: TGTGCCAGCAGCTTAGGATCGACAGGGGCAGAGACCCAGTACTTC
CDR3 length: 15
V gene: TRBV7-6
D gene: TRBD1
clone size: -
J gene: TRBJ2-5

CDR3 protein: CASRRQGPNTEAFF
CDR3 DNA: TGTGCCAGCAGACGACAGGGGCCGAACACTGAAGCTTTCTTT
CDR3 length: 14
V gene: TRBV28
D gene: TRBD1
clone size: -
J gene: TRBJ1-1

CDR3 protein: CASSFHQGSADTQYF
CDR3 DNA: TGTGCCAGCAGCTTCCATCAGGGTTCGGCAGATACGCAGTATTTT
CDR3 length: 15
V gene: TRBV7-2
D gene: -
clone size: -
J gene: TRBJ2-3

CDR3 protein: CASSSGEFSPLHF
CDR3 DNA: TGTGCCAGCAGTTCAGGGGAGTTTTCACCCCTCCACTTT
CDR3 length: 13
V gene: TRBV6-5
D gene: -
clone size: -
J gene: TRBJ1-6